The 12 T cell receptor beta chains presented below share a single source sample, sequenced in a study of T cell responses to AZD1222 COVID-19 vaccine. TCRdb's copy holds only in-frame clones and misses some; the assay was immunoSEQ multiplex PCR. The sample carries 85,000 or so clones, 85% to 90% recorded once. Sequencing was performed on peripheral blood, taken on day 0 of AZD1222 vaccination. The receptor set was obtained from an adult in good health.

This rearrangement joins TRBV5-8 to TRBJ2-5; 9 bases line up with TRBD1. Trimming at V came to 4 bases and at J to 5 bases, leaving 6 bases not matched to a gene. This CDR3 has 14 amino acids. CDR1 is SGHTS and CDR2 is YDEGEE in the germline V gene. The CDR3 coding sequence is TGTGCCAGCAGCCGGGACAGGGTAGACGAGACCCAGTACTTC. It translates to CASSRDRVDETQYF.

This chain joins TRBV7-2 and TRBJ1-5, with TRBD1 as a possible D gene (5 bases). Between the trimmed V and J ends, which lost 1 base and 1 base, there was a span of 11 bases. Germline values: CDR1 SGHTA, CDR2 FQGNSA. CDR3 length: 16 residues. CDR3 bases: TGTGCCAGCAGCTTAGTCGGGAGGGGAAGCAATCAGCCCCAGCATTTT. Translated: CASSLVGRGSNQPQHF.

The J gene is TRBJ1-3, the V gene TRBV3-1 (or the pseudogene TRBV3-2), with D unresolved. CDR3 length equals 16 residues. Germline CDR1 LGHDT, CDR2 YNNKEL (reference sequence). V lost 0 bases to trimming and J lost 1 base, with 10 bases between them. The CDR3 coding sequence is TGTGCCAGCAGCCAAGAGATAAGGGATTCTGGAAACACCATATATTTT. As protein: CASSQEIRDSGNTIYF.

CDR3 protein: CASTLSTGPTNTIYF. The DNA of the CDR3 is TGTGCCAGCACCCTGAGTACGGGACCTACTAACACCATATATTTT. The chain links TRBV2 to TRBJ1-3, with TRBD1 as a possible D gene (5 bases). The ends were cut back, 7 bases at V and 7 bases at J, with 20 bases in the middle. Per germline, CDR1 SNHLY and CDR2 FYNNEI. This CDR3 spans 15 amino acids.

The V gene is TRBV5-1, the J gene TRBJ1-1; perhaps TRBD1 as D (6 bases). The germline V gene has CDR1 SGHRS and CDR2 YFSETQ. The CDR3 is made up of 13 amino acids. The V gene lost 3 bases and the J gene lost 4 bases, with 10 bases spanning the gap. Here the CDR3 reads CASSWQGLTEAFF. As DNA, the CDR3 is TGCGCCAGCAGCTGGCAGGGGCTCACTGAAGCTTTCTTT.

This clone was seen only a few times. The rearrangement joins TRBV7-2 to TRBJ2-3, with TRBD1 matching over 9 bases. Germline assignment: CDR1 SGHTA and CDR2 FQGNSA. This CDR3 contains 15 residues. V trimming: 1 base; J trimming: 4 bases; junction bases outside the gene matches: 3. The CDR3 reads CASSLGDRVADTQYF. The CDR3 nucleotides read TGTGCCAGCAGCTTAGGGGACAGGGTAGCAGATACGCAGTATTTT.

The chain couples TRBV5-1 to TRBJ1-1; 7 positions agree with TRBD1. The germline V gene encodes CDR1 SGHRS and CDR2 YFSETQ. J was trimmed by 4 bases and V by 0 bases; bases with no gene match: 12. There are 17 residues in the CDR3. DNA of the CDR3: TGCGCCAGCAGCTTGGCCCCGGGACAGCCCCAGGTCACTGAAGCTTTCTTT. It specifies CASSLAPGQPQVTEAFF.

V and J are TRBV6-5 and TRBJ2-7; D may be TRBD1 or TRBD2 (6 bases each). This CDR3 is 15 amino acids long. In germline, CDR1 is MNHEY, CDR2 SVGAGI. The V and J ends lost 6 bases and 2 bases respectively, with 17 bases between them. The CDR3 DNA follows: TGTGCCAGCAGGGGCCGCGGGACATCCCCCTACGAGCAGTACTTC. It codes for CASRGRGTSPYEQYF.

The V gene is TRBV6-6, the J gene TRBJ2-7; D gene uncertain. The CDR3 is 12 amino acids. The V gene's germline CDR1 is MNHNY and CDR2 SVGAGI (reference sequence). The V gene lost 0 bases and the J gene lost 7 bases, with 7 bases spanning the gap. CDR3 in amino acids: CASSYSSEEQYF. CDR3 DNA: TGTGCCAGCAGTTACTCGAGCGAGGAGCAGTACTTC.

V usage is TRBV30 and J usage is TRBJ1-5; a weak D match, TRBD1 (5 bases). Trimming took 0 bases from V and 2 from J, leaving 14 bases between them. This CDR3 contains 16 residues. Germline V CDR1 and CDR2: GTSNPN, SVGIG (reference sequence). As DNA, the CDR3 is TGTGCCTGGAGTGTGGCAGGGCCGGTGGGCAATCAGCCCCAGCATTTT. This translates into CAWSVAGPVGNQPQHF.

The V call is TRBV10-3, the J call TRBJ1-1, with D perhaps TRBD1 (6 bases). The CDR3 loop spans 16 amino acids. CDR1 is ENHRY and CDR2 is SYGVKD in the germline V gene. V gave up 2 bases and J gave up 1 base, with 14 bases separating them. The CDR3 DNA sequence: TGTGCCATCAGTGAGATTCAGGGGATAGCGAACACTGAAGCTTTCTTT. Translation: CAISEIQGIANTEAFF.

The genes are TRBV11-3 and TRBJ2-5; D remains unclear. V was cut by 0 bases and J by 5 bases, with 13 bases left in between. Germline CDR1 is SGHNT and CDR2 is YENEEA. CDR3 length: 15 amino acids. The CDR3 sequence: CASSLDLVGRETQYF. The CDR3 bases are TGTGCCAGCAGCTTAGATTTGGTGGGTAGGGAGACCCAGTACTTC.